This T cell receptor beta chain appears in the sequencing data of a study of PD-1 blockade in classical Hodgkin lymphoma. The junction had 12 bases not matched to a gene; V was cut back by 2 bases and J by 5 bases. Germline CDR1 reads SGHDN; CDR2 reads FVKESK. The CDR3 covers 17 residues. Time point given: cycle 4 day 1 (C4D1), after 5 to 7 weeks of nivolumab. Every patient experienced relapse after autologous stem cell transplantation, and brentuximab vedotin exposure varied. Researchers pulled CD8+ T cells out of thawed PBMCs using magnetic negative selection. Complete response, partial response or progressive disease made up the best responses. This clone was observed once. Clones were read by immunoSEQ multiplex PCR, and TCRdb kept only the in-frame ones, dropping some. The repertoire holds some 4,100 clones, with approximately 68% as singletons.

This clonotype was sampled from a human donor with classical Hodgkin lymphoma. Source: CD8+ T cells from blood, taken before the fourth cycle of nivolumab. The V and J genes are TRBV14 and TRBJ2-1; 7 bases agree with TRBD2. The CDR3 nucleotides read TGTGCCAGCAGCCAATTTGGCGGGAGCCGCAAGGACAATGAGCAGTTCTTC. It specifies CASSQFGGSRKDNEQFF.